This T cell receptor beta chain was profiled in a study of blood T cell repertoires in COVID-19. Study as a whole: Some COVID-19 samples were acute and others convalescent; all came from the United States, Italy and Spain. The analysed material was cDNA or gDNA that came from T cells, B-cell-depleted T cells, or PBMCs.

The CDR3 totals 16 residues. Trimming removed 8 bases from V and 0 bases from J, with 17 bases in between. CDR1 and CDR2 from the germline V gene are MDHEN and SYDVKM. As processed by the authors: Reference gene primer amplification in the assay estimated nucleated cell counts. TCRdb's copy holds only in-frame clones and misses some; the assay was immunoSEQ multiplex PCR. V, J and clone size were drawn from that table, and D and trimming were deduced from the DNA. The top ten hold approximately 20% of the sample, which has approximately 210,000 clones, around four fifths seen once. This TCR came from a man aged 25 to 40 with active or convalescent COVID-19. The sequenced sample was peripheral blood. V gene TRBV28 combines with J gene TRBJ1-5; D remains unclear. The CDR3 DNA follows: TGTGCCAGCGTCCCGGGTCAACTTTATAGCAATCAGCCCCAGCATTTT. Translated: CASVPGQLYSNQPQHF.